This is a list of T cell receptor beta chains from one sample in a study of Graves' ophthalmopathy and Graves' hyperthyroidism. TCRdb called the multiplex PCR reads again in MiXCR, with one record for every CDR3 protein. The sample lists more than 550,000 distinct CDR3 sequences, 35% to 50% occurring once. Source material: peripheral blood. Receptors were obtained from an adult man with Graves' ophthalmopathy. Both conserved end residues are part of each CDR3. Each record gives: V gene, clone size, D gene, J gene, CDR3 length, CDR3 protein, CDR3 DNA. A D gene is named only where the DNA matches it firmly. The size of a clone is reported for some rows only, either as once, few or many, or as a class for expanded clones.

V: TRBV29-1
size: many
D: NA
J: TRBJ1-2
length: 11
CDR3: CSVEDLDGYTF
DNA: TGCAGCGTTGAAGATTTAGATGGCTACACCTTC

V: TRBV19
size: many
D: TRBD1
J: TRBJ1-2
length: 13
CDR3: CASSGQGFGGYTF
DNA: TGTGCCAGTAGCGGACAGGGCTTTGGAGGCTACACCTTC

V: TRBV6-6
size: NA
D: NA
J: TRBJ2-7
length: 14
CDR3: CASSTAGTSYEQYF
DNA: TGTGCCAGCAGTACCGCCGGGACGAGCTACGAGCAGTACTTC

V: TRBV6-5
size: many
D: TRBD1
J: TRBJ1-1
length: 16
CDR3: CASSSLSGGDGTEAFF
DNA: TGTGCCAGCAGTTCGCTCTCAGGGGGCGACGGCACTGAAGCTTTCTTT

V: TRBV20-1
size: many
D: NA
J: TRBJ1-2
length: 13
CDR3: CSARPEQGAGYTF
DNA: TGCAGTGCTAGACCCGAACAGGGCGCCGGCTACACCTTC

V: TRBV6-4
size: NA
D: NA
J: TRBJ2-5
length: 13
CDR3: CASSDSTAETQYF
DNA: TGTGCCAGCAGTGACTCGACGGCGGAGACCCAGTACTTC

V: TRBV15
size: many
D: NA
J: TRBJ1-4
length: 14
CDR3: CATSRVAGGEKLFF
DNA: TGTGCCACCAGCAGAGTCGCCGGCGGGGAAAAACTGTTTTTT

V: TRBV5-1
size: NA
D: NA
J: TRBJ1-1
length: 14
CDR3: CASSLGGGYEEAFF
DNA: TGCGCCAGCAGCTTGGGGGGAGGGTACGAAGAAGCTTTCTTT

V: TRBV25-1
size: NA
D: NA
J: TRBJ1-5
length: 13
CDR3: CASSPGVDQPQHF
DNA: TGTGCCAGCTCACCAGGGGTTGACCAGCCCCAGCATTTT

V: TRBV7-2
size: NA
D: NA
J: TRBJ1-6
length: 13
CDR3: CASSPDFHSPLHF
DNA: TGTGCCAGCAGCCCGGATTTTCATTCACCCCTCCACTTT

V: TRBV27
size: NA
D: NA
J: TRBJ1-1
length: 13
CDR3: CASKAGEGTEAFF
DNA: TGTGCCAGCAAGGCAGGGGAGGGCACTGAAGCTTTCTTT

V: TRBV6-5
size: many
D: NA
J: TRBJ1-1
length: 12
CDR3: CASTSPSGSAFF
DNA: TGTGCCAGCACTTCCCCCAGTGGATCAGCTTTCTTT

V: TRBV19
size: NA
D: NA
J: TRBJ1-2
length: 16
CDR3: CASSIPPPAGNYGYTF
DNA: TGTGCCAGTAGTATACCCCCCCCGGCAGGGAACTATGGCTACACCTTC

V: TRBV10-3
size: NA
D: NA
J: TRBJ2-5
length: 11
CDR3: CAISDSISQYF
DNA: TGTGCCATCAGTGATTCGATTAGTCAGTACTTC

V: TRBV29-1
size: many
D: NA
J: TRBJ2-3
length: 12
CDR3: CSVEDFTDTQYF
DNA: TGCAGCGTTGAAGACTTCACAGATACGCAGTATTTT

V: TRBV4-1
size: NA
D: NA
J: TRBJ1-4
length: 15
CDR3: CASSQFAGEFEKLFF
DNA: TGCGCCAGCAGCCAATTTGCAGGGGAGTTTGAAAAACTGTTTTTT

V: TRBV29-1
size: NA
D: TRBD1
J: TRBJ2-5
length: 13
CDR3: CSGGTGGAETQYF
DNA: TGCAGCGGGGGGACAGGGGGCGCAGAGACCCAGTACTTC

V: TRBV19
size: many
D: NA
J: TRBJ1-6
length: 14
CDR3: CASSMRGNNSPLHF
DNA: TGTGCCAGTAGTATGCGCGGGAATAATTCACCCCTCCACTTT

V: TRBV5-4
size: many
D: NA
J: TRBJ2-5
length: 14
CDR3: CASSLERGGETQYF
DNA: TGTGCCAGCAGCTTAGAACGTGGCGGCGAGACCCAGTACTTC

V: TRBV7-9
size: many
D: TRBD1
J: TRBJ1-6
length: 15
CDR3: CASSSGTALNSPLHF
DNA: TGTGCCAGCAGCTCTGGGACAGCTTTAAATTCACCCCTCCACTTT

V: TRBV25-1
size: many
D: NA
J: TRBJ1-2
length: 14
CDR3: CASSDKSRWYGYTF
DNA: TGTGCCAGCAGTGATAAGTCGAGGTGGTATGGCTACACCTTC

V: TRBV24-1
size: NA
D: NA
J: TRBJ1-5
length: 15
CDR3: CATSTGQSSNQPQHF
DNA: TGTGCCACCTCCACAGGACAGTCTAGCAATCAGCCCCAGCATTTT

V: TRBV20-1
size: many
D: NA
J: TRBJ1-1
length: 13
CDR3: CSARTKVETEAFF
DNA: TGCAGTGCTAGAACCAAGGTGGAGACTGAAGCTTTCTTT

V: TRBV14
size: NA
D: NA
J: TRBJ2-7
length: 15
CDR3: CASSQDQGPPSEQYF
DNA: TGTGCCAGCAGCCAAGATCAGGGACCCCCAAGCGAGCAGTACTTC

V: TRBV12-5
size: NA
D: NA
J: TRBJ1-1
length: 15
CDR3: CASGLVLNRNTEAFF
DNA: TGTGCTAGTGGTTTGGTACTTAACAGAAACACTGAAGCTTTCTTT

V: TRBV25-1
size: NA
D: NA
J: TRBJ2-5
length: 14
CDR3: CASSGRGGMGTQYF
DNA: TGTGCCAGCAGTGGCCGCGGGGGCATGGGGACCCAGTACTTC

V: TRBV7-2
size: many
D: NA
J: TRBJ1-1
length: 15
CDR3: CASSSGFPLNTEAFF
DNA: TGTGCCAGCAGCTCCGGGTTCCCCCTGAACACTGAAGCTTTCTTT

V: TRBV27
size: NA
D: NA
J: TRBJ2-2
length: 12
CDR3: CANSYIGGELFF
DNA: TGTGCCAACAGTTATATAGGCGGGGAGCTGTTTTTT

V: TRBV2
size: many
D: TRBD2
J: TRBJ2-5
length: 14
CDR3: CASSVSSGPETQYF
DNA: TGTGCCAGCAGTGTTTCTAGCGGCCCAGAGACCCAGTACTTC

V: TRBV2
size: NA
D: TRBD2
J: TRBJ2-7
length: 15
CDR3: CASRMVAGGSYEQYF
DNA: TGTGCCAGCCGAATGGTAGCGGGGGGCTCCTACGAGCAGTACTTC

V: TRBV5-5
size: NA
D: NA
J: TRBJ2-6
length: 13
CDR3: CASSWWGANVLTF
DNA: TGTGCCAGCAGCTGGTGGGGGGCCAACGTCCTGACTTTC

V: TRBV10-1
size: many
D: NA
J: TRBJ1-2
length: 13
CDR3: CARTETIPPGYTF
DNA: TGCGCCAGGACAGAAACTATACCGCCTGGCTACACCTTC

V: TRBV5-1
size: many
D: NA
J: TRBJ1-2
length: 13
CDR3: CASSLNREYGYTF
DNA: TGCGCCAGCAGCTTGAACAGGGAATATGGCTACACCTTC

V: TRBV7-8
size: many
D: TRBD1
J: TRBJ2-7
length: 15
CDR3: CASSLGTGTSYEQYF
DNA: TGTGCCAGCAGCTTAGGGACAGGGACTTCCTACGAGCAGTACTTC

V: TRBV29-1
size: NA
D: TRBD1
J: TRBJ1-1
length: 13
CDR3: CSAGQGYGTEAFF
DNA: TGCAGCGCTGGACAGGGTTATGGCACTGAAGCTTTCTTT

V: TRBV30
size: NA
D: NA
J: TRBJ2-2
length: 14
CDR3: CAWSRLAKTGELFF
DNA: TGTGCCTGGAGTCGGCTAGCGAAAACCGGGGAGCTGTTTTTT

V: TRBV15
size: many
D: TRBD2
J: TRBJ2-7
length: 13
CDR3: CATSRRLAEEQYF
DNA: TGTGCCACCAGCAGGAGGCTAGCGGAAGAGCAGTACTTC

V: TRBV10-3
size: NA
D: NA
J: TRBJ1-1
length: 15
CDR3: CAGSYFRVGNTEAFF
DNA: TGTGCCGGCAGTTACTTCAGGGTGGGGAACACTGAAGCTTTCTTT

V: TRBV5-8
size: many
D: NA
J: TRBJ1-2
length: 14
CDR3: CASSFQGSTYGYTF
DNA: TGTGCCAGCAGCTTTCAGGGGTCGACCTATGGCTACACCTTC

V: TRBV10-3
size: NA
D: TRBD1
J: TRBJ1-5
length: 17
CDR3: CASSYGTGFNSNQPQHF
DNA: TGTGCCAGCAGTTACGGGACAGGGTTTAATAGCAATCAGCCCCAGCATTTT

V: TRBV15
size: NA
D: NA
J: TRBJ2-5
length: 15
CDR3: CATSSVDGQYETQYF
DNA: TGTGCCACCAGCAGCGTAGACGGGCAGTACGAGACCCAGTACTTC

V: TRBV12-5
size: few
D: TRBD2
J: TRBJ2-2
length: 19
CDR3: CASSLTTPGSGRRTGELFF
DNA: TGTGCCAGCAGCCTGACTACACCCGGGTCCGGGAGGCGAACCGGGGAGCTGTTTTTT

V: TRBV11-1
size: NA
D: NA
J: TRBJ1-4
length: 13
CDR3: CASSLPAEGKLFF
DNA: TGTGCCAGCAGCTTACCCGCGGAAGGGAAACTGTTTTTT

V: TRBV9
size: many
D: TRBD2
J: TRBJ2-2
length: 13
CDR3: CASGTSNTGELFF
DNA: TGTGCCAGCGGGACTAGCAACACCGGGGAGCTGTTTTTT